The T cell receptor beta chain described here comes from a study of STAT5B mutations in CD4+ large granular lymphocyte leukemia. Study-wide findings and caveats: No patients shared main leukemic clonotypes, though around 27% appeared at low frequency elsewhere.

As for this clone: No antigen is known for it.

Germline values: CDR1 SSHAT, CDR2 FNYEAQ (reference sequence). The CDR3 runs 13 residues. Deletions cut 4 bases from V and 4 bases from J, with 9 bases between. Sequencing was performed with immunoSEQ multiplex PCR; in TCRdb, only in-frame clones are kept and a portion is missing. Of over 25,000 clones in the sample, less than 75% were seen once. The TCR originated in a human donor in good health. Sequencing was done on a sample of CD4+ T cells from blood buffy coats. This chain joins TRBV7-7 and TRBJ2-3; D call uncertain. The CDR3 nucleotides are TGTGCCAGCAGCTCCCTAGGCTCAGATACGCAGTATTTT. This sequence encodes CASSSLGSDTQYF. The complete variable domain, with remaining parts taken from reference TRBV7-7 and TRBJ2-3, reads GAGVSQSPRYKVTKRGQDVTLRCDPISSHATLYWYQQALGQGPEFLTYFNYEAQPDKSGLPSDRFSAERPEGSISTLTIQRTEQRDSAMYRCASSSLGSDTQYFGPGTRLTVL.